These 22 T cell receptor beta chains came from one sample sequenced in a study of shared clonotypes between healthy human individuals (dated by TCRdb to about 2020). Libraries were built with the immunoSEQ multiplex PCR assay. This is the immuneACCESS table as TCRdb keeps it, with only in-frame sequences that have V and J called. A part of the clones is gone; compared with another copy, unresolved V genes explain less than half, and the rest is unexplained. The sample table contains about 2.4 million clones; only one count was recorded for 93% of them. The ten biggest clones cover about 0.38% of the sample. The material sequenced was naive CD4+ T cells from PBMCs. The cell subset or site label of this sample denotes: CD45RA+ positively selected. The receptors originated from a man between 18 and 35 years old in good health. Some clones in this sample may be carry-over from other donors' samples.

This sequence joins TRBV5-1 and TRBJ2-1; 7 nucleotides agree with TRBD2. The junction had 15 bases not matched to a gene; V was cut back by 4 bases and J by 8 bases. Germline V gives CDR1 SGHRS, CDR2 YFSETQ. The CDR3 extends over 16 amino acids. The CDR3 protein is CASSPRGAGEGYEQFF. CDR3 coding DNA: TGCGCCAGCAGCCCCCGTGGGGCGGGAGAGGGGTATGAGCAGTTCTTC.

The chain employs TRBV30 and TRBJ2-1, with 10 bases identical to TRBD2. The CDR3 is made up of 14 amino acids. Germline V lookup: CDR1 GTSNPN, CDR2 SVGIG (reference sequence). Trimming at V came to 8 bases and at J to 5 bases, leaving 9 bases not matched to a gene. The CDR3 nucleotides are TGTGCCAGCACCGGGACTAGCGTTCACAATGAGCAGTTCTTC. The encoded protein is CASTGTSVHNEQFF.

The V and J genes are TRBV7-9 and TRBJ1-1; D unclear. Trimming pared 2 bases from V and 0 bases from J, leaving 7 bases between. The CDR3 is 14 residues long. The germline CDR1 and CDR2 sequences are SEHNR and FQNEAQ (reference sequence). This CDR3 is CASSLTEMNTEAFF. The CDR3 DNA sequence: TGTGCCAGCAGCTTAACAGAAATGAACACTGAAGCTTTCTTT.

Details on this clone: This specimen includes other DNA sequences encoding the same CDR3. This sequence joins TRBV9 and TRBJ2-2; D gene unclear. The V gene's germline CDR1 is SGDLS and CDR2 YYNGEE. The CDR3 runs to 15 residues. V was clipped by 2 bases and J by 0 bases, with 8 bases between them. CDR3 DNA sequence: TGTGCCAGCAGCGTGTCAGGCACGAACACCGGGGAGCTGTTTTTT. Translating it yields CASSVSGTNTGELFF.

Regarding this clone: Within the sample, other DNA sequences also encode this same CDR3. Here the CDR3 reads CASSLSGGITDTQYF. Written as DNA, the CDR3 is TGTGCCAGCAGTTTATCCGGGGGGATCACAGATACGCAGTATTTT. This chain links TRBV27 with TRBJ2-3, with 7 bases aligning to TRBD2. The CDR3 has 15 amino acids. CDR1 is MNHEY and CDR2 is SMNVEV in the germline V gene (reference sequence). V lost 0 bases and J lost 2; bases outside the gene matches: 2.

This chain's CDR3 is CASSPGTPRRANEKLFF. CDR3 DNA: TGTGCCAGCAGCCCAGGGACTCCTAGGAGGGCTAATGAAAAACTGTTTTTT. V gene TRBV11-1 combines with J gene TRBJ1-4; the D gene is possibly TRBD1 (5 bases). The CDR3 is 17 residues long. Germline CDR1 SGHAT, CDR2 FQDESV (reference sequence). V lost 5 bases and J lost 3, with 19 bases in between.

This clone was detected only once. The V and J genes are TRBV18 and TRBJ1-1; D may be TRBD1 (5 bases). From germline, CDR1 is KGHSH and CDR2 LQKENI. V was trimmed by 4 bases and J by 0 bases, leaving 21 bases between them. The CDR3 runs to 18 residues. Here the CDR3 reads CASSRQGLQSGMNTEAFF. The CDR3 DNA sequence: TGTGCCAGCTCACGGCAGGGACTTCAGTCAGGGATGAACACTGAAGCTTTCTTT.

The chain has TRBV18 and TRBJ1-5, with TRBD1 matching 8 bases. The trim removed 3 bases at V and 6 bases at J, leaving 7 bases unmatched. CDR3 length: 15 amino acids. CDR1 KGHSH and CDR2 LQKENI come from the germline V gene. The CDR3 here is CASSPGQGRSQPQHF. CDR3 nucleotide sequence: TGTGCCAGCTCACCCGGACAGGGTCGGTCTCAGCCCCAGCATTTT.

V is TRBV5-4 and J is TRBJ1-1, with D perhaps TRBD1 (5 bases). CDR1 SGHNT and CDR2 YYREEE come from the germline V gene (reference sequence). Trimming pared 3 bases from V and 4 bases from J, leaving 16 bases between. This CDR3 region has 15 residues. As DNA, the CDR3 is TGTGCCAGCAGCTATCAATCCGGGAGGGGCACTGAAGCTTTCTTT. Protein product: CASSYQSGRGTEAFF.

This clone was recorded only once. The chain combines TRBV21-1 with TRBJ1-3; TRBD1, the table's D call, lacks a check against the DNA. TRBV21-1 is a known pseudogene. This CDR3 spans 16 amino acids. CDR3 loop: CASASLTGVIGNTIYF. The CDR3, as DNA: TGTGCCAGCGCCAGCCTGACAGGGGTGATAGGAAACACCATATATTTT.

Only a few counts were recorded for this clone. The chain uses TRBV5-4 and TRBJ1-1, with D possibly being TRBD1 (6 bases). The CDR3 covers 14 residues. Germline V gene data show CDR1 as SGHNT and CDR2 as YYREEE (reference sequence). With 4 bases removed from V and 2 bases from J, the gap between germline ends came to 12 bases. CDR3 bases: TGTGCCAGCAGCCCCTGGGGGCGCAACACTGAAGCTTTCTTT. Encoded protein: CASSPWGRNTEAFF. The complete variable domain, with remaining parts taken from reference TRBV5-4 and TRBJ1-1, reads ETGVTQSPTHLIKTRGQQVTLRCSSQSGHNTVSWYQQALGQGPQFIFQYYREEENGRGNFPPRFSGLQFPNYSSELNVNALELDDSALYLCASSPWGRNTEAFFGQGTRLTVV.

V and J are TRBV9 and TRBJ2-5; 8 nucleotides match TRBD1. The V gene's germline CDR1 is SGDLS and CDR2 YYNGEE. The CDR3 runs 17 residues. After removal of 4 bases from V and 0 bases from J, the junction contained 11 bases not matched to a gene. The CDR3 protein is CASSRGGDRQYQETQYF. Written as DNA, the CDR3 is TGTGCCAGCAGCCGGGGTGGGGACAGGCAGTACCAAGAGACCCAGTACTTC.

The chain has TRBV14 and TRBJ2-4, with D unclear. In germline, CDR1 is SGHDN, CDR2 FVKESK. The CDR3 runs 16 residues. Trimming cost V 3 bases and J 6 bases, with 18 bases left between them. The CDR3 region has the DNA TGTGCCAGCAGCCAGCATCACTCCGGCCAACTAAACATTCAGTACTTC. It yields the protein CASSQHHSGQLNIQYF.

CDR3 sequence reads: CASSLSPALAGQNTEAFF. Here the CDR3 DNA reads TGTGCCAGCAGCTTATCCCCAGCCCTGGCAGGCCAGAACACTGAAGCTTTCTTT. The chain joins TRBV7-3 to TRBJ1-1; unclear D gene. Germline CDR1 SGHTA, CDR2 FQGTGA. This CDR3 is built from 18 residues. Deletions cut 2 bases from V and 1 base from J, with 20 bases between.

CDR3 loop: CASRGDRFLSQYF. CDR3 in DNA: TGTGCCAGCAGAGGAGACAGGTTTCTTTCGCAGTACTTC. V is TRBV6-6 and J is TRBJ2-7; possibly TRBD1 for D (6 bases). The V end was cut by 6 bases, the J end by 9 bases, with 18 bases between. Germline values: CDR1 MNHNY, CDR2 SVGAGI (reference sequence). The CDR3 runs to 13 residues.

The J gene is TRBJ2-3, the V gene TRBV12-5; tentatively, D is TRBD1 (6 bases). CDR1 is LGHNT, CDR2 FRNRAP, per germline. V lost 4 bases and J lost 5, with 16 bases in between. This CDR3 spans 15 amino acids. The CDR3 DNA sequence: TGTGCTAGTGGTTCAGGCCGGACAGCTGGAGATACGCAGTATTTT. Encoded protein: CASGSGRTAGDTQYF.

V gene TRBV5-1 combines with J gene TRBJ1-4; no clear D gene. Germline-derived CDR1 and CDR2 are SGHRS and YFSETQ. This CDR3 contains 13 residues. The V and J ends lost 4 bases and 5 bases respectively, with 9 bases between them. CDR3 sequence reads: CASSAVENEKLFF. The CDR3 DNA sequence: TGCGCCAGCAGCGCCGTGGAGAATGAAAAACTGTTTTTT.

The J gene is TRBJ2-7, the V gene TRBV11-2; D is unclear. The CDR3 contains 18 residues. The V end was cut by 5 bases, the J end by 3 bases, with 26 bases between. CDR1 and CDR2 (germline): SGHAT, FQNNGV. The CDR3 region is CASSHSLSDMEYNYEQYF. Written as DNA, the CDR3 is TGTGCCAGCAGCCACTCCTTGTCCGACATGGAATATAACTACGAGCAGTACTTC.

This chain's CDR3 is CASSQSTGATNEKLFF. CDR3 DNA: TGCGCCAGCAGCCAAAGTACAGGGGCAACTAATGAAAAACTGTTTTTT. J is TRBJ1-4 and V is TRBV4-1; TRBD1 aligns across 7 bases. CDR1 MGHRA and CDR2 YSYEKL come from the germline V gene. V lost 2 bases, J lost 0 bases, and 3 bases stayed unmatched. The CDR3 spans 16 residues.

In nucleotides, the CDR3 is TGTGCCAGCAGCTTAGGGGGGGCTCAGAGGAGTGAGCAGTTCTTC. Its translation is CASSLGGAQRSEQFF. The J gene is TRBJ2-1, the V gene TRBV5-6, with D possibly matching TRBD2 (7 bases). The V end lost 2 bases, the J end lost 9 bases, and 18 bases lay between the germline ends. Per germline, CDR1 SGHDT and CDR2 YYEEEE. The CDR3 contains 15 residues.

The chain uses TRBV5-4 and TRBJ2-2; D is undetermined. Germline values: CDR1 SGHNT, CDR2 YYREEE (reference sequence). V shed 3 bases and J shed 0 bases, with 9 bases lying between them. The CDR3 runs 15 residues. The CDR3 nucleotides are TGTGCCAGCAGCTCGCGAAGAACGAACACCGGGGAGCTGTTTTTT. It is translated as CASSSRRTNTGELFF.

With respect to this clone: Relative to the germline gene, one junction end is altered; a read error may explain this. The chain couples TRBV19 to TRBJ1-5; no clear D. This CDR3 contains 13 residues. Germline values: CDR1 LNHDA, CDR2 SQIVND (reference sequence). This CDR3 reads CASSMYLSVPPHF. Written as DNA, the CDR3 is TGTGCCAGTAGTATGTATTTGTCGGTGCCCCCGCATTTT.